The sequence of this TCR beta chain was determined in a study of blood T cells in healthy people across ages. Study information: Template switching captured about one barcoded beta molecule per two T cells.

Alongside a J-beta primer mix, a sample-barcoded 5' primer served in a second PCR lasting about 7 to 12 cycles. Through a template-switch adaptor with 12 random nucleotides, each cDNA molecule received a tag. All samples gave at least 2.5 million CDR3-containing paired-end reads. TCRdb re-derived calls from the 5' RACE reads in MiXCR, one entry per CDR3 protein. The data contain hundreds of thousands of distinct CDR3 sequences, about 20% of them singletons. The CDR3 sequence is 14 residues long. Germline V gene sequence: CDR1 DFQATT, CDR2 SNEGSKA (reference sequence). Trimming took 5 bases from V and 2 from J; bases not matched to a gene: 4.

The source of this sequence is a man between 65 and 85 years old in good health. V and J are TRBV20-1 and TRBJ2-3; 10 positions agree with TRBD2. Sequenced material: blood. The CDR3: CSAEAGGTTDTQYF. As DNA, the CDR3 is TGCAGTGCTGAAGCGGGGGGGACCACAGATACGCAGTATTTT.